These 5 T cell receptor beta chains were all obtained from the same sample, sequenced in a study of T cells in localized non-small cell lung cancer. TCRdb's copy holds only in-frame clones and misses some; the assay was immunoSEQ multiplex PCR. The sample contains around 2,100 clones, around 25% of which appear only once. This specimen was normal lung tissue next to the tumor, taken before any cancer treatment. The receptors were sampled from a female donor of 60 years or more with stage III squamous cell lung carcinoma.

By sample fraction, this clone is medium-sized. The chain recombines TRBV6-8 with TRBJ2-1; tentative D call: TRBD1 (6 bases). CDR1 and CDR2 (germline): MNHGY, SAAAGT. The V end was cut by 8 bases, the J end by 2 bases, with 22 bases between. There are 17 residues in the CDR3. The DNA for the CDR3 is TGTGCCAGCTCACCGCCGCTACGCAGGACAGCCTACAATGAGCAGTTCTTC. Translating gives CASSPPLRRTAYNEQFF.

V is TRBV30 and J is TRBJ1-2; TRBD1 is a possible D gene (5 bases). Germline V CDR1 and CDR2: GTSNPN, SVGIG (reference sequence). The CDR3 has 13 amino acids. The V end lost 1 base, the J end lost 7 bases, and 13 bases lay between the germline ends. For the CDR3, the DNA is TGTGCCTGGAGTGCTTCCCAGGGTTTTGGCTACACCTTC. Its protein is CAWSASQGFGYTF.

V is TRBV19 and J is TRBJ2-6; D gene ambiguous. CDR1 and CDR2 (germline): LNHDA, SQIVND (reference sequence). This CDR3 spans 15 amino acids. V lost 3 bases to trimming and J lost 0 bases, with 6 bases between them. CDR3 bases: TGTGCCAGTAGTATTCAACTCTCTGGGGCCAACGTCCTGACTTTC. Protein sequence: CASSIQLSGANVLTF.

This clone was seen more than once but under ten times. The chain is built from TRBV6-8 and TRBJ1-5; 7 bases map to TRBD1. This CDR3 spans 15 amino acids. Trimming cost V 5 bases and J 5 bases; bases outside gene matches: 9. Looked up from germline, CDR1 is MNHGY and CDR2 is SAAAGT. For the CDR3, the DNA is TGTGCCAGCAGTGTGATTGACAGGGAAGATCAGCCCCAGCATTTT. This sequence encodes CASSVIDREDQPQHF.

The rearrangement joins TRBV29-1 to TRBJ2-2; possibly TRBD2 for D (6 bases). Germline V CDR1 and CDR2: SQVTM, ANQGSEA. The CDR3 runs 14 residues. V was trimmed by 4 bases and J by 5 bases, leaving 14 bases between them. The CDR3 DNA sequence: TGCAGCGTTGTAGCGGACTGGGGGACCGGGGAGCTGTTTTTT. Its translation is CSVVADWGTGELFF.